What follows are 13 T cell receptor beta chains derived from one specimen sequenced in a study of shared clonotypes between healthy human individuals. Produced via immunoSEQ multiplex PCR; TCRdb's table is partial and in-frame only. Of just over 2,000,000 clones in the sample, about 95% were seen once. Naive-designated CD8 cells lacked CD45RO, were positively enriched for CCR7, and omitted terminally differentiated effector memory CD45RA+ cells. Sequencing used naive CD8+ T cells sorted from blood. The receptor source for this set is a man aged 18 to 29 in good health.

This chain links TRBV27 with TRBJ2-1; unclear D gene. The CDR3 length is 15 residues. Germline V gene data show CDR1 as MNHEY and CDR2 as SMNVEV (reference sequence). With 5 bases removed from V and 0 bases from J, the gap between germline ends came to 11 bases. The CDR3 spells CASSPITSSYNEQFF. The CDR3 nucleotides are TGTGCCAGCAGTCCAATTACAAGCTCCTACAATGAGCAGTTCTTC.

Concerning this clone: Other DNA sequences of this sample code for an identical CDR3. The chain links TRBV4-1 to TRBJ2-7, with 12 bases aligning to TRBD2. V was pared by 4 bases and J by 2 bases, with 3 bases of the junction left unmatched. This CDR3 spans 15 amino acids. The germline gives CDR1 MGHRA, CDR2 YSYEKL. The CDR3 spells CASSPLAGGPYEQYF. CDR3 nucleotide sequence: TGCGCCAGCAGCCCTCTAGCGGGAGGGCCCTACGAGCAGTACTTC.

The rearrangement links TRBV4-3 to TRBJ2-1; D call uncertain. V was cut by 1 base and J by 8 bases, with 12 bases left in between. The CDR3 contains 14 residues. The germline CDR1 and CDR2 sequences are LGHNA and YSLEER. The CDR3 bases are TGCGCCAGCAGCCAAGTTATGACGGGCGATGAGCAGTTCTTC. Amino acids: CASSQVMTGDEQFF.

V gene TRBV6-6 combines with J gene TRBJ1-4; no firm D call. The CDR3 consists of 15 residues. The V gene lost 0 bases and the J gene lost 5 bases, with 10 bases spanning the gap. Germline lookup yields CDR1 MNHNY and CDR2 SVGAGI (reference sequence). The CDR3 DNA reads as TGTGCCAGCAGTTACTCGACACCTCGGAATGAAAAACTGTTTTTT. Amino acids: CASSYSTPRNEKLFF.

This rearrangement joins TRBV13 to TRBJ2-2, with TRBD2 matching 15 bases. The ends lost 4 bases at V and 7 bases at J; junction bases unmatched: 7. This CDR3 has 17 amino acids. Germline V gene data show CDR1 as PRHDT and CDR2 as FYEKMQ (reference sequence). The CDR3 nucleotides read TGTGCCAGCAGCTCCGGACTAGCGGGAGGGCCGATCGGGGAGCTGTTTTTT. As protein: CASSSGLAGGPIGELFF.

This clone was counted once. V and J are TRBV4-1 and TRBJ2-5, with 9 bases fitting TRBD1. The CDR3 has 18 residues. J lost 2 bases, V lost 4 bases, and 14 bases had no gene match. Germline CDR1 MGHRA, CDR2 YSYEKL. CDR3: CASSLLFPGQGGQETQYF. The CDR3 DNA follows: TGCGCCAGCAGCCTACTCTTCCCGGGACAGGGAGGACAAGAGACCCAGTACTTC.

Worth noting for this clone: Within the sample, other DNA sequences also encode this same CDR3. The rearrangement uses TRBV5-1 and TRBJ2-7; 8 positions match TRBD1. Germline V gene data show CDR1 as SGHRS and CDR2 as YFSETQ. This CDR3 spans 13 amino acids. Trimming removed 4 bases from V and 3 bases from J; junction bases left unmatched: 3. The CDR3 loop is CASSHGQGYEQYF. The DNA for the CDR3 is TGCGCCAGCAGCCACGGACAGGGCTACGAGCAGTACTTC.

The chain is built from TRBV11-2 and TRBJ1-2; TRBD1 aligns across 10 bases. This CDR3 has 19 residues. The ends lost 5 bases at V and 4 bases at J; junction bases unmatched: 19. Germline V gives CDR1 SGHAT, CDR2 FQNNGV. The chain's CDR3 is CASSQSAPMTGGGGYGYTF. DNA of the CDR3: TGTGCCAGCAGCCAGAGTGCCCCCATGACAGGGGGCGGCGGCTATGGCTACACCTTC.

The genes are TRBV6-1 and TRBJ1-5; D call uncertain. The CDR3 spans 14 residues. Germline V gene lookup returns CDR1 MNHNS and CDR2 SASEGT. V lost 2 bases and J lost 1, with 6 bases in between. The CDR3 nucleotides are TGTGCCAGCAGTGAACCGGCCAGCAATCAGCCCCAGCATTTT. Amino acid sequence: CASSEPASNQPQHF.

About this clone itself: One end of the junction fails to match germline, which may point to a read error. The rearrangement joins TRBV7-7 to TRBJ2-5; D remains ambiguous. There are 14 residues in the CDR3. Germline V gene data show CDR1 as SSHAT and CDR2 as FNYEAQ (reference sequence). This CDR3 is CASSPALDQETQYF. In nucleotides, the CDR3 is TGTGCTAGCAGCCCCGCCCTGGACCAAGAGACCCAGTACTTC.

The gene calls are TRBV2 and TRBJ1-1; 9 nucleotides match TRBD1. Germline V gene lookup returns CDR1 SNHLY and CDR2 FYNNEI. V trimming: 8 bases; J trimming: 1 base; junction bases outside the gene matches: 5. The CDR3 is 14 amino acids. CDR3 sequence (DNA): TGTGCCAGCTTCTCGGGACAGGGGAACACTGAAGCTTTCTTT. This sequence encodes CASFSGQGNTEAFF.

The V call is TRBV5-1, the J call TRBJ2-7; D uncertain. Trimming cost V 0 bases and J 9 bases, with 7 bases left between them. The CDR3 totals 11 residues. Germline values: CDR1 SGHRS, CDR2 YFSETQ. The DNA for the CDR3 is TGCGCCAGCAGCTTGGGGGTCCGGCAGTACTTC. Translation gives CASSLGVRQYF.

CDR3 residues: CASSFHPGQTFTGELFF. The CDR3 nucleotides are TGTGCCAGCAGCTTCCATCCGGGACAGACTTTCACCGGGGAGCTGTTTTTT. This chain uses TRBV9 with TRBJ2-2; 7 bases are shared with TRBD1. The CDR3 is 17 residues long. With V trimmed by 4 bases and J by 4 bases, 13 bases remained unmatched. Looked up from germline, CDR1 is SGDLS and CDR2 is YYNGEE.